Given below is one TCR beta chain in context. This sample stems from a study of T cells in Graves' hyperthyroidism and ophthalmopathy. Graves' hyperthyroidism was deemed stable given no ophthalmopathy progression within 18 months. Those with hyperthyroidism were 18 to 65 years old, newly diagnosed, and ill for under 2 months. Amplified regions were TCR beta CDR3 sequences from RNA transcripts. First-round RT-PCR with HTBI primers amplified the TCR CDR3 region. Each CDR3 protein gets one entry after TCRdb re-called the multiplex PCR reads with MiXCR. In the table there are 550,000 to 600,000 distinct CDR3 sequences, over 15% of which are singletons. The V end lost 0 bases, the J end lost 2 bases, and 8 bases lay between the germline ends. The V gene's germline CDR1 is SEHNR and CDR2 FQNEAQ (reference sequence). This CDR3 spans 14 amino acids.

Sequenced material: blood. The chain combines TRBV7-9 with TRBJ2-7; D unclear. This sequence was found in a woman aged 18-35 years with Graves' hyperthyroidism. CDR3 loop: CASSLANGAYEQYF. CDR3 coding DNA: TGTGCCAGCAGCTTAGCGAACGGAGCCTACGAGCAGTACTTC.